This T cell receptor beta chain was identified during a study of shared clonotypes between healthy human individuals. Study-level information: Per donor, CD8 memory used one plate, CD8 naive used two, CD4 memory used three and CD4 naive used three.

TCRdb keeps only in-frame clones here, not all; method: immunoSEQ multiplex PCR. The sample yields over 95,000 clones, about 67% seen once. The table lists this clone with a few counts. The CDR3 loop spans 16 amino acids. Per the germline V gene, CDR1 is MNHNS and CDR2 is SASEGT. V dropped 2 bases and J dropped 0 bases, with 12 bases sitting between them. Sequenced sample: memory CD8+ T cells sorted from blood. Subset: CD45RO+ cells pooled with CCR7-negative TemRA cells. This TCR came from a woman aged 30 to 39 in good health. The gene calls are TRBV6-1 and TRBJ2-3; D is undetermined. As DNA, the CDR3 is TGTGCCAGCAGTGAATATCGGTATACTAGCACAGATACGCAGTATTTT. Translating gives CASSEYRYTSTDTQYF.